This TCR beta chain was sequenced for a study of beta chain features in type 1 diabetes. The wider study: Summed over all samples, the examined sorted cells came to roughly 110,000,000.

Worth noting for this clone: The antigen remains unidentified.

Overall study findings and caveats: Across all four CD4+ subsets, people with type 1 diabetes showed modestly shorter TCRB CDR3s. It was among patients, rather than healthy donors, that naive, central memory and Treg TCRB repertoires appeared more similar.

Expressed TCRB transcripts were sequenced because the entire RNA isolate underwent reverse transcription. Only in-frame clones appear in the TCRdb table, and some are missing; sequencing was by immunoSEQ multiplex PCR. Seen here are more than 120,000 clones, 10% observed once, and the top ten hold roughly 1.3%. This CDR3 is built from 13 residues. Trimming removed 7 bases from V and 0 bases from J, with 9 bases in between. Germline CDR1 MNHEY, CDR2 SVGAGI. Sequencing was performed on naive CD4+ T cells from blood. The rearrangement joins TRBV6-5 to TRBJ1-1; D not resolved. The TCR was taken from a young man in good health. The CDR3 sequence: CASKTNMNTEAFF. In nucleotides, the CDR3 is TGTGCCAGCAAAACCAACATGAACACTGAAGCTTTCTTT.